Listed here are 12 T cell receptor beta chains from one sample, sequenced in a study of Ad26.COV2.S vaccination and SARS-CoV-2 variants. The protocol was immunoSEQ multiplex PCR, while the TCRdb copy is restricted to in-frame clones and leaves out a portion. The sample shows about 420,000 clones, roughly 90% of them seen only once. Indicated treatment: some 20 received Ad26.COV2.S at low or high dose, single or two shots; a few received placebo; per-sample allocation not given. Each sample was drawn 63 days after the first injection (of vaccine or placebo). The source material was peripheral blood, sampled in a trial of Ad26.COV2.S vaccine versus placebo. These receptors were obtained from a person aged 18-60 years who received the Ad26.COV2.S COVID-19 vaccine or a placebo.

CDR3 DNA: TGTGCCAGCAGCTTAGCACTAGCGGGGGGGCATCGCACAGATACGCAGTATTTT. Translation gives CASSLALAGGHRTDTQYF. This chain uses TRBV7-2 with TRBJ2-3; 13 bases agree with TRBD2. The CDR3 is 18 residues long. The V gene end was trimmed by 0 bases and the J gene end by 1 base; junction bases not matched to a gene: 4. CDR1 and CDR2 from the germline V gene are SGHTA and FQGNSA. The entire variable domain, with the rest obtained from reference TRBV7-2 and TRBJ2-3, is as follows: GAGVSQSPSNKVTEKGKDVELRCDPISGHTALYWYRQSLGQGLEFLIYFQGNSAPDKSGLPSDRFSAERTGGSVSTLTIQRTQQEDSAVYLCASSLALAGGHRTDTQYFGPGTRLTVL.

The CDR3 is CASSQGQFSGANVLTF. In DNA form, the CDR3 reads TGTGCCAGCAGCCAAGGGCAGTTCTCTGGGGCCAACGTCCTGACTTTC. The J gene is TRBJ2-6, the V gene TRBV3-1 (or the pseudogene TRBV3-2), with unresolved D. This CDR3 has 16 residues. V dropped 1 base and J dropped 0 bases, with 7 bases sitting between them. Germline values: CDR1 LGHDT, CDR2 YNNKEL (reference sequence).

The CDR3 here is CAIRGPETQYF. In DNA form, the CDR3 reads TGTGCCATAAGGGGGCCAGAGACCCAGTACTTC. This rearrangement joins TRBV6-5 to TRBJ2-5; TRBD1 matches 7 bases. Trimming took 10 bases from V and 4 from J; bases not matched to a gene: 3. Germline V CDR1 and CDR2: MNHEY, SVGAGI. The CDR3 contains 11 residues.

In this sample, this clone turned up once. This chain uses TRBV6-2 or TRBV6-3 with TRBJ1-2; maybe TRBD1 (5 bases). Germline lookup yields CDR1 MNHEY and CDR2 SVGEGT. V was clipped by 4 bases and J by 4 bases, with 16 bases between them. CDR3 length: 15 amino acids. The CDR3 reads CASSLAGRAFYGYTF. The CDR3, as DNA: TGTGCCAGCAGTTTGGCGGGACGGGCCTTCTATGGCTACACCTTC.

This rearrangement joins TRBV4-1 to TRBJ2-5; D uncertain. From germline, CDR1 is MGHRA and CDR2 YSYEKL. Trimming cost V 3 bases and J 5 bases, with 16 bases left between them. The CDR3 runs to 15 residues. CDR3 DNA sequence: TGCGCCAGCAGCCAGAAAGGCAGGACGCGGGAGACCCAGTACTTC. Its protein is CASSQKGRTRETQYF.

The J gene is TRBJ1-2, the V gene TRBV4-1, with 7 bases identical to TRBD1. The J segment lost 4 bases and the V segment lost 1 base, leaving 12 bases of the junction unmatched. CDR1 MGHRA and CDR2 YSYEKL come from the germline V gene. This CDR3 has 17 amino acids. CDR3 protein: CASSQVYRGSKGYGYTF. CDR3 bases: TGCGCCAGCAGCCAAGTTTACAGGGGTTCTAAGGGCTATGGCTACACCTTC.

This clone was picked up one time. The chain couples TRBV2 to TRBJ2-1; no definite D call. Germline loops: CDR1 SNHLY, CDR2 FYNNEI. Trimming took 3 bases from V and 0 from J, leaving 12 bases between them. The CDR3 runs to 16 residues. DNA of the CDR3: TGTGCCAGCAGTGACGGCGGCCATGGCTCCTACAATGAGCAGTTCTTC. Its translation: CASSDGGHGSYNEQFF.

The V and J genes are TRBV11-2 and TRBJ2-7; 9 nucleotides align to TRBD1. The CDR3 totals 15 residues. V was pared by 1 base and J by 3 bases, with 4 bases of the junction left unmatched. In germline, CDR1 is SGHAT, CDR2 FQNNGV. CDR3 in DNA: TGTGCCAGCAGCTTAGCGGGACAGGGTTTCTACGAGCAGTACTTC. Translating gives CASSLAGQGFYEQYF. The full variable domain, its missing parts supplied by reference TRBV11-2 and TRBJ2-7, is EAGVAQSPRYKIIEKRQSVAFWCNPISGHATLYWYQQILGQGPKLLIQFQNNGVVDDSQLPKDRFSAERLKGVDSTLKIQPAKLEDSAVYLCASSLAGQGFYEQYFGPGTRLTVT.

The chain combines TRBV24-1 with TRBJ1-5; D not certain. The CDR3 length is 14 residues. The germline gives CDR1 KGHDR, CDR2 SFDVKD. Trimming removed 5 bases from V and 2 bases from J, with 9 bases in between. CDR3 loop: CATSGPTGNQPQHF. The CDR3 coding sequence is TGTGCCACCAGTGGCCCAACGGGCAATCAGCCCCAGCATTTT.

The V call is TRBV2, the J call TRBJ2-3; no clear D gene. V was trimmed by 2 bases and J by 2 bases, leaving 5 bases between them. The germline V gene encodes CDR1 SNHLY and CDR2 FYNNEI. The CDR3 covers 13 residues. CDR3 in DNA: TGTGCCAGCAGTGAACTGTTCACAGATACGCAGTATTTT. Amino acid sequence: CASSELFTDTQYF.

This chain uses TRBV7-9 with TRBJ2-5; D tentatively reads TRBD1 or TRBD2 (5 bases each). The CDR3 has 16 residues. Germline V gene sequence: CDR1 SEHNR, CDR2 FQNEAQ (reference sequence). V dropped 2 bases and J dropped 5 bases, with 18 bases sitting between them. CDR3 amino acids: CASSLITGTAGETQYF. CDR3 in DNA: TGTGCCAGCAGCTTAATCACGGGGACGGCAGGGGAGACCCAGTACTTC.

The CDR3 bases are TGTGCCAGCAGCTTCGGAGGTTGGGAGACCCAGTACTTC. Translating it yields CASSFGGWETQYF. V gene TRBV7-2 combines with J gene TRBJ2-5; a weak D match, TRBD2 (5 bases). The CDR3 totals 13 residues. The V gene lost 3 bases and the J gene lost 5 bases, with 10 bases spanning the gap. CDR1 and CDR2 (germline): SGHTA, FQGNSA.